This TCR beta chain was retrieved from a study of OX40 agonist ivuxolimab in advanced cancers. Findings and limits, study-wide: Compared with CD4+, CD8+ T cells on average had more expanded clones. At 0.1 to 3.0 mg/kg and by week 6, CD4+ and CD8+ T cells in the blood had expanded clonally. Low normalized T-cell clonal expansion was additionally recorded for some nonresponders.

The germline gives CDR1 MNHNS, CDR2 SASEGT. The CDR3 is 15 residues long. Losses at the gene ends were 5 bases for V and 5 bases for J; bases not matched to a gene: 5. Method: immunoSEQ multiplex PCR; TCRdb's copy keeps in-frame clones and lacks some. Of some 14,000 clones listed, around 77% are singletons. On this clone: The antigen is not known.

The sample here was CD4+ or CD8+ T cells sorted from blood, taken in a trial of the OX40 agonist ivuxolimab. The origin of this receptor is an adult with an advanced solid tumor such as melanoma, head and neck, liver or kidney cancer. The chain has TRBV6-1 and TRBJ2-1; 11 nucleotides match TRBD2. CDR3 region: CASSLGLAENNEQFF. In nucleotides, the CDR3 is TGTGCCAGCAGTCTGGGACTAGCGGAGAACAATGAGCAGTTCTTC.